This T cell receptor (beta chain) was identified during a study of Graves' ophthalmopathy and Graves' hyperthyroidism. On the study more broadly: Specimen type is peripheral blood, obtained at initial diagnosis before any treatment. Study-wide points: A roughly 83% specificity and nearly 90% sensitivity were achieved by a 13-signature model that separated ophthalmopathy from stable hyperthyroidism.

V lost 5 bases, J lost 3 bases, and 10 bases lay in between. The CDR3 length is 13 residues. CDR1 is WSHSY and CDR2 is SAAADI in the germline V gene. This clonotype showed up many times. Its antigen is not identified. TCR beta CDR3 regions were amplified from RNA transcripts. In the first round, RT-PCR was carried out with HTBI primers, and a multiplex PCR formed the second round. Using its own MiXCR run on the multiplex PCR reads, TCRdb lists one record per CDR3 protein. The sample includes just over 600,000 distinct CDR3 sequences, 20% to 25% seen only once; the top ten take more than 5.5%. The clonotype originates from a young woman with stable Graves' hyperthyroidism. Some clones in this sample may be carry-over from other donors' samples. Sequencing was done on a sample of peripheral blood. The gene calls are TRBV10-2 and TRBJ2-5, with TRBD1 as a possible D gene (6 bases). CDR3 residues: CASSQGGKETQYF. The CDR3 DNA reads as TGCGCCAGCAGTCAAGGGGGTAAAGAGACCCAGTACTTC.